This T cell receptor (beta chain) was sequenced in a study of blood T cells in healthy people across ages. Then a second PCR, running about 6 to 12 cycles, was carried out with a sample-barcoded 5' primer and a J-beta primer mix. TCRdb itself ran the 5' RACE reads through MiXCR, one entry per CDR3 protein. Here the sample spans more than 650,000 distinct CDR3 sequences, about 55% being singletons. This clonotype was obtained from a man older than 75 in good health. Source material: blood.

Here the CDR3 reads CSAPAAGGVMRTDTQYF. Written as DNA, the CDR3 is TGCAGTGCCCCCGCCGCGGGAGGGGTTATGCGTACAGATACGCAGTATTTT. This chain joins TRBV20-1 and TRBJ2-3; 9 bases map to TRBD2. The CDR3 is 17 amino acids. Germline lookup yields CDR1 DFQATT and CDR2 SNEGSKA (reference sequence). V lost 6 bases to trimming and J lost 3 bases; unmatched junction nucleotides: 16.